This TCR beta chain was obtained from a study of blood T cell repertoires in COVID-19. Per the original methods: For nucleated cells, counts were estimated from reference gene primer amplification. Clones were read by immunoSEQ multiplex PCR, and TCRdb kept only the in-frame ones, dropping some. That table is the source of V, J and clone size, and D and trimming were worked out from the DNA. The sample yields 250,000 or so clones, roughly 89% seen once. Germline lookup yields CDR1 DFQATT and CDR2 SNEGSKA (reference sequence). This CDR3 comprises 13 residues. Trimming stripped 3 bases from V and 1 base from J, with 9 bases between. A Seattle source enrolled patients during active infection and followed them longitudinally.

This receptor was taken from a woman aged 55 to 70 with COVID-19, enrolled during active disease. This rearrangement joins TRBV20-1 to TRBJ1-1; D uncertain. Sequencing was performed on peripheral blood. CDR3 region: CSASGQENTEAFF. The CDR3 DNA follows: TGCAGTGCTAGTGGGCAGGAGAACACTGAAGCTTTCTTT.